These 29 T cell receptor beta chains were sequenced from one sample in a study of T cells in tumors after PD-1 blockade. The table came from immunoSEQ multiplex PCR; TCRdb's copy has only in-frame clones and leaves some out. The table has fewer than 3,000 clones, 55% to 70% seen once; the top ten hold roughly 13%. Sequencing used tumor tissue, obtained after anti-PD-1 treatment. These receptors all stem from a human donor with basal cell carcinoma.

The chain has TRBV6-1 and TRBJ2-5, with 7 bases aligning to TRBD1. The CDR3 spans 16 residues. The germline gives CDR1 MNHNS, CDR2 SASEGT. V shed 2 bases, J shed 7 bases, and the junction held 13 bases outside the gene matches. This CDR3 is CASSELPGQQAGTQYF. The DNA of the CDR3 is TGTGCCAGCAGTGAACTGCCGGGACAGCAAGCTGGGACCCAGTACTTC.

This chain links TRBV19 with TRBJ1-5, with D uncertain. Trimming cost V 1 base and J 0 bases, with 10 bases left between them. The germline V gene has CDR1 LNHDA and CDR2 SQIVND (reference sequence). The CDR3 has 16 residues. The CDR3 reads CASSIGVGASNQPQHF. In DNA, the CDR3 is TGTGCCAGTAGTATAGGGGTAGGAGCTAGCAATCAGCCCCAGCATTTT.

CDR3 protein: CASSLGRTQETQYF. The CDR3 DNA follows: TGCGCCAGCAGCTTGGGACGAACTCAAGAGACCCAGTACTTC. The V call is TRBV5-1, the J call TRBJ2-5; D gene uncertain. CDR1 SGHRS and CDR2 YFSETQ come from the germline V gene. The V gene lost 0 bases and the J gene lost 2 bases, with 8 bases spanning the gap. This CDR3 has 14 residues.

This clone was observed a single time. V and J are TRBV7-2 and TRBJ1-2, with 7 bases lining up with TRBD1. V shed 4 bases, J shed 2 bases, and the junction held 4 bases outside the gene matches. Germline CDR1 reads SGHTA; CDR2 reads FQGNSA. The CDR3 is made up of 14 amino acids. The CDR3 loop reads CASSSRQGNYGYTF. The CDR3 DNA is TGTGCCAGCAGCTCCCGACAGGGAAACTATGGCTACACCTTC.

In its sample, this clone ranks as large (0.1 to 1%). The chain links TRBV6-5 to TRBJ1-2, with D maybe TRBD1 (6 bases). V was cut by 5 bases and J by 3 bases, with 13 bases left in between. The V gene's germline CDR1 is MNHEY and CDR2 SVGAGI. CDR3 length: 14 amino acids. In DNA form, the CDR3 reads TGTGCCAGCAGTCGGGGGCCCCTCGACTATGGCTACACCTTC. This codes for CASSRGPLDYGYTF.

The chain's CDR3 is CASSYAYSNQPQHF. In DNA, the CDR3 is TGTGCCAGCAGTTACGCCTATAGCAATCAGCCCCAGCATTTT. The chain joins TRBV6-2 or TRBV6-3 to TRBJ1-5; D gene unclear. Trimming removed 2 bases from V and 0 bases from J, with 5 bases in between. This CDR3 region has 14 residues. The germline gives CDR1 MNHEY, CDR2 SVGEGT.

This clone is labeled large. V and J are TRBV7-2 and TRBJ2-7; 9 positions match TRBD2. The germline CDR1 and CDR2 sequences are SGHTA and FQGNSA. The CDR3 length is 14 residues. V was clipped by 8 bases and J by 2 bases; unmatched bases: 7. The CDR3 sequence is CASSLQRGAYEQYF. DNA of the CDR3: TGTGCCAGCTCTCTCCAGCGGGGGGCCTACGAGCAGTACTTC.

V usage is TRBV19 and J usage is TRBJ1-1; D remains unclear. V lost 5 bases and J lost 3, with 7 bases in between. In germline, CDR1 is LNHDA, CDR2 SQIVND (reference sequence). CDR3 length: 12 residues. CDR3 region: CASSGRDTEAFF. The CDR3 region has the DNA TGTGCCAGTAGTGGCAGAGACACTGAAGCTTTCTTT.

V is TRBV3-1 (or the pseudogene TRBV3-2) and J is TRBJ2-5, with 11 bases lining up with TRBD2. This CDR3 is built from 17 residues. Germline V CDR1 and CDR2: LGHDT, YNNKEL (reference sequence). V dropped 2 bases and J dropped 2; count of bases not matched to a gene: 7. This chain's CDR3 is CASSQPGTSGGQETQYF. Here the CDR3 DNA reads TGTGCCAGCAGCCAACCCGGGACTAGCGGAGGGCAAGAGACCCAGTACTTC.

Relative to its sample, this clone is large. The chain uses TRBV21-1 and TRBJ1-6. TRBV21-1 counts as a pseudogene. The CDR3 contains 18 residues. CDR3 sequence (DNA): TGTGCCAGCAGCGGCGGGACCTTAAAGGCCTCCTATAATTCACCCCTCCACTTT. Its protein is CASSGGTLKASYNSPLHF.

Only one count was recorded for this clone. The chain employs TRBV3-1 (or the pseudogene TRBV3-2) and TRBJ2-1; 8 nucleotides agree with TRBD2. V lost 0 bases to trimming and J lost 6 bases; unmatched junction nucleotides: 4. From germline, CDR1 is LGHDT and CDR2 YNNKEL (reference sequence). This CDR3 comprises 15 residues. The CDR3 loop is CASSQDRLAGNEQFF. DNA for the CDR3: TGTGCCAGCAGCCAAGATCGGCTAGCGGGCAATGAGCAGTTCTTC.

This chain joins TRBV7-2 and TRBJ1-2; tentatively, D is TRBD1 (5 bases). V was shortened by 1 base and J by 3 bases, with 9 bases between the two germline ends. The CDR3 runs 14 residues. Germline CDR1 SGHTA, CDR2 FQGNSA. DNA for the CDR3: TGTGCCAGCAGCTTAGGGGCAGGGTACTATGGCTACACCTTC. Translation: CASSLGAGYYGYTF.

The rearrangement links TRBV3-1 (or the pseudogene TRBV3-2) to TRBJ2-1, with 11 bases matching TRBD2. Germline V gene data show CDR1 as LGHDT and CDR2 as YNNKEL (reference sequence). There are 15 residues in the CDR3. Trimming took 3 bases from V and 4 from J; bases not matched to a gene: 2. For the CDR3, the DNA is TGTGCCAGCAGCCATAGCGGGAGGGGGTACAATGAGCAGTTCTTC. Protein sequence: CASSHSGRGYNEQFF.

The V and J genes are TRBV28 and TRBJ1-1; D is unresolved. The CDR3 is made up of 15 amino acids. The germline V gene encodes CDR1 MDHEN and CDR2 SYDVKM. Between the trimmed V and J ends, which lost 4 bases and 11 bases, there was a span of 23 bases. CDR3 residues: CASSSPRGLGFDAFF. The CDR3 DNA is TGTGCCAGCAGTTCCCCACGGGGTTTGGGTTTTGATGCTTTCTTT.

The V call is TRBV5-6, the J call TRBJ2-1; TRBD1 agrees at 9 bases. There are 16 residues in the CDR3. Germline CDR1 and CDR2: SGHDT and YYEEEE. The V and J ends lost 0 bases and 7 bases, in that order; junction bases with no gene match: 8. The CDR3 bases are TGTGCCAGCAGCTTGGTTACCGGGACAGGGCTGAATGAGCAGTTCTTC. It yields the protein CASSLVTGTGLNEQFF.

The genes are TRBV3-1 (or the pseudogene TRBV3-2) and TRBJ1-2; the D gene is possibly TRBD1 (6 bases). Germline V CDR1 and CDR2: LGHDT, YNNKEL (reference sequence). The ends were cut back, 0 bases at V and 7 bases at J, with 15 bases in the middle. The CDR3 totals 15 residues. CDR3 protein: CASSQDGTRLGGYTF. In DNA, the CDR3 is TGTGCCAGCAGCCAAGATGGGACACGGTTGGGTGGCTACACCTTC.

J is TRBJ1-3 and V is TRBV2, with D maybe TRBD1 (5 bases). The germline V gene has CDR1 SNHLY and CDR2 FYNNEI. The V gene lost 6 bases and the J gene lost 0 bases, with 9 bases spanning the gap. The CDR3 runs 14 residues. The CDR3 sequence: CASSPGSSGNTIYF. CDR3 bases: TGTGCCAGCAGCCCAGGGAGCTCTGGAAACACCATATATTTT.

The chain is built from TRBV18 and TRBJ1-2; D unresolved. V gave up 3 bases and J gave up 1 base, with 3 bases separating them. CDR3 length equals 12 residues. Germline V gene data show CDR1 as KGHSH and CDR2 as LQKENI. The CDR3 sequence is CASSPNNYGYTF. The CDR3 DNA reads as TGTGCCAGCTCACCCAATAACTATGGCTACACCTTC.

The chain combines TRBV7-6 with TRBJ1-6; D is undetermined. Germline V gene data show CDR1 as SGHVS and CDR2 as FNYEAQ. CDR3 length: 13 residues. V gave up 5 bases and J gave up 6 bases, with 8 bases separating them. In DNA form, the CDR3 reads TGTGCCAGCAGCCGCGGGAGTAATTCACCCCTCCACTTT. It is translated as CASSRGSNSPLHF. The full variable domain, with the rest looked up from reference TRBV7-6 and TRBJ1-6, is GAGVSQSPRYKVTKRGQDVALRCDPISGHVSLYWYRQALGQGPEFLTYFNYEAQQDKSGLPNDRFSAERPEGSISTLTIQRTEQRDSAMYRCASSRGSNSPLHFGNGTRLTVT.

The V call is TRBV29-1, the J call TRBJ1-2, with a tentative D call TRBD1 (5 bases). This CDR3 has 11 residues. The V gene lost 3 bases and the J gene lost 4 bases, with 6 bases spanning the gap. Germline CDR1 SQVTM, CDR2 ANQGSEA. DNA for the CDR3: TGCAGCGTTGATCAGGGCTATGGCTACACCTTC. Translation: CSVDQGYGYTF. The full variable domain, with the rest looked up from reference TRBV29-1 and TRBJ1-2, is SAVISQKPSRDICQRGTSLTIQCQVDSQVTMMFWYRQQPGQSLTLIATANQGSEATYESGFVIDKFPISRPNLTFSTLTVSNMSPEDSSIYLCSVDQGYGYTFGSGTRLTVV.

V gene TRBV9 combines with J gene TRBJ1-2; 8 bases are shared with TRBD1. This CDR3 spans 15 amino acids. From germline, CDR1 is SGDLS and CDR2 YYNGEE. Trimming at V came to 4 bases and at J to 4 bases, leaving 9 bases not matched to a gene. CDR3 residues: CASSPRGQGGYGYTF. In DNA, the CDR3 is TGTGCCAGCAGCCCCCGCGGACAGGGAGGCTATGGCTACACCTTC. Full variable domain (missing parts from reference TRBV9 and TRBJ1-2): DSGVTQTPKHLITATGQRVTLRCSPRSGDLSVYWYQQSLDQGLQFLIQYYNGEERAKGNILERFSAQQFPDLHSELNLSSLELGDSALYFCASSPRGQGGYGYTFGSGTRLTVV.

This chain joins TRBV2 and TRBJ1-1; D perhaps matches TRBD1 (5 bases). Germline V gene sequence: CDR1 SNHLY, CDR2 FYNNEI. V was trimmed by 8 bases and J by 6 bases, leaving 10 bases between them. CDR3 length: 11 residues. CDR3 in DNA: TGTGCCAGCGGGCTGGGGGCTGAAGCTTTCTTT. This gives the protein CASGLGAEAFF.

The chain carries TRBV25-1 and TRBJ1-2; D unresolved. V was pared by 1 base and J by 3 bases, with 6 bases between. From germline, CDR1 is MGHDK and CDR2 SYGVNS. The CDR3 extends over 13 amino acids. The CDR3 DNA reads as TGTGCCAGCAGTGAATCGGGGTACTATGGCTACACCTTC. Amino acids: CASSESGYYGYTF.

The genes are TRBV27 and TRBJ1-2; perhaps TRBD1 as D (5 bases). The CDR3 is made up of 13 amino acids. The V end lost 6 bases, the J end lost 4 bases, and 12 bases lay between the germline ends. In germline, CDR1 is MNHEY, CDR2 SMNVEV (reference sequence). The CDR3 reads CASSRSGAYGYTF. CDR3 DNA sequence: TGTGCCAGCAGCCGCAGTGGGGCCTATGGCTACACCTTC.

This sequence joins TRBV5-8 and TRBJ2-7, with D unclear. The length of the CDR3 is 14 residues. Germline V CDR1 and CDR2: SGHTS, YDEGEE. The germline V and J ends were trimmed by 0 bases and 2 bases, with 9 bases remaining between them. This chain's CDR3 is CASSLAHGTYEQYF. The DNA for the CDR3 is TGTGCCAGCAGCTTGGCCCACGGAACCTACGAGCAGTACTTC.

This chain joins TRBV5-5 and TRBJ1-4; 7 bases match TRBD1. The J segment lost 5 bases and the V segment lost 1 base, leaving 5 bases of the junction unmatched. Germline CDR1 reads SGHKS; CDR2 reads YYEKEE (reference sequence). The CDR3 loop spans 15 amino acids. The DNA for the CDR3 is TGTGCCAGCAGCTTGTCGGGACAGAGGAATGAAAAACTGTTTTTT. This codes for CASSLSGQRNEKLFF.

V usage is TRBV6-5 and J usage is TRBJ1-2; D is ambiguous. V lost 6 bases and J lost 7, with 9 bases in between. CDR3 size: 11 residues. The V gene's germline CDR1 is MNHEY and CDR2 SVGAGI. In DNA form, the CDR3 reads TGTGCCAGCAGCTCCGAGGGTGGCTACACCTTC. The encoded protein is CASSSEGGYTF.

J is TRBJ2-3 and V is TRBV6-5; the D gene is possibly TRBD1 (5 bases). The CDR3 spans 15 residues. Germline CDR1 and CDR2: MNHEY and SVGAGI. V was clipped by 6 bases and J by 4 bases, with 17 bases between them. The CDR3 sequence: CASSYSPSGSDTQYF. DNA of the CDR3: TGTGCCAGCAGCTATTCTCCCTCAGGGTCAGATACGCAGTATTTT.

The chain links TRBV28 to TRBJ1-5; maybe TRBD1 (6 bases). Germline V CDR1 and CDR2: MDHEN, SYDVKM. The length of the CDR3 is 18 residues. V dropped 1 base and J dropped 2 bases, with 18 bases sitting between them. This chain's CDR3 is CASSLSPILTGRNQPQHF. In nucleotides, the CDR3 is TGTGCCAGCAGTTTATCACCAATTTTGACAGGCCGCAATCAGCCCCAGCATTTT.